The TCR beta chain described here comes from a study of cytomegalovirus exposure and HLA in healthy donors. Across the whole study: Genotyping of 400 or so donors showed that roughly 80% belonged to the Caucasian-associated ancestry cluster. Study-level results: CMV serostatus was the only immune exposure information that was available. Most of the CMV-associated TCR beta chains (in a later analysis) appeared to be HLA-restricted.

Germline CDR1 reads LGHNA; CDR2 reads YNFKEQ. The CDR3 runs to 14 residues. V was clipped by 0 bases and J by 10 bases; unmatched bases: 4. On this clone itself: Its antigen is unknown.

It was healthy bone marrow donors who served as donors. Vbeta (60) and Jbeta (13) primers were used in the PCR. TCRdb keeps only in-frame clones here, not all; method: immunoSEQ multiplex PCR. The sample carries roughly 200,000 clones, about 78% recorded once. The rearrangement links TRBV4-2 to TRBJ2-1; TRBD2 aligns across 9 bases. The clonotype was recovered from a woman between 25 and 40 years old in good health and CMV-seronegative. Sample: PBMCs. This CDR3 is CASSQDSGGGEQFF. In DNA, the CDR3 is TGTGCCAGCAGCCAAGATAGCGGGGGAGGGGAGCAGTTCTTC.